The clone carrying this T cell receptor beta chain was recorded only once. Its antigen is currently unknown. This CDR3 has 14 amino acids. With 0 bases removed from V and 3 bases from J, the gap between germline ends came to 9 bases. The V gene's germline CDR1 is SGHDT and CDR2 YYEEEE. The source of the sample is a study of cytomegalovirus exposure and HLA in healthy donors. Regarding the study as a whole: There were some public TCRs occurring in many donors, but most TCR sequences were rare. The study flagged some 170 TCR beta chains as cytomegalovirus-associated. It was confirmed in vitro that a few of the CMV-associated chains were specific for CMV antigens.

The data were produced by immunoSEQ multiplex PCR, yet TCRdb's version contains in-frame clones alone and is incomplete. The sample carries roughly 120,000 clones, more than 70% recorded once. This sequence originates from a woman in her twenties or thirties in good health and CMV-seronegative. The V call is TRBV5-6, the J call TRBJ1-1; D might be TRBD1 (5 bases). Sequences were obtained from PBMCs. For the CDR3, the DNA is TGTGCCAGCAGCTTGGCCGGGGGAGACACTGAAGCTTTCTTT. Its protein is CASSLAGGDTEAFF.